The source of this T cell receptor beta chain is a study of blood T cell repertoires in COVID-19 (dated by TCRdb to 2020 to 2022). A note on the overall study: The collaborator samples originated in the United States, Italy and Spain and spanned the acute and convalescent phases of COVID-19. Where HLA class I and class II types were available, the types were taken from metadata supplied by the sample provider, not from assay-based typing. The prospective study material was composed of cDNA or gDNA derived from T cells, B-cell-depleted T cells, or PBMCs. The repertoires were released in a freely available public database intended as a resource for research on the immune response to SARS-CoV-2. Subjects who had been exposed to COVID-19, were actively infected with it, or had recovered from it provided the deeply sampled blood TCRbeta repertoires that made up the dataset. The samples were drawn from two sources: the first 160 participants of the ongoing ImmuneRACE study, and 1,200 or so subjects contributed by 6 global collaborators. The sample metadata nearly always contained a de-identified subject ID, COVID-19 status, age in years and sex.

The CDR3 starts with the cysteine, ends with the phenylalanine, and has 14 residues. This entry keeps only the CDR3 DNA: 42 bases, framed from base 1. As encoded in the germline V gene, CDR1 is MGHDK while CDR2 is SYGVNS. V is cut back by 10 bases and J by 3 bases, with 8 bases in the junction unmatched. Each collaborating institution followed its own protocols to collect whole blood in K2EDTA tubes. Collaborator samples were shipped for TCRbeta analysis as frozen whole blood, isolated PBMCs, or DNA extracted from either sample type. TCRbeta CDR3 regions were amplified from genomic DNA by means of the immunoSEQ Assay, a bias-controlled multiplex PCR. The authors' analysis ran thus. Nucleated cell counts per sample were estimated from amplification of reference gene primers within the assay. To quantify the absolute abundance of each unique TCRbeta CDR3 rearrangement, sequence reads were collapsed and filtered. For each sample, productive Simpson clonality was calculated by taking the square root of Simpson's diversity index across productive rearrangements. TCRdb mirrors the immuneACCESS table, restricted to in-frame sequences. Some clones are absent from its copies; in checked studies, under half trace to an unresolved V gene, and the reason for the others is unknown. The DNA gave D and trimming, while V, J and clone size come from that table. The sample table shows 55,000 to 80,000 clones, and around 83% are seen once. The ten most abundant clones make up roughly 28% of the sample.

At least ten counts were recorded for this clone. This receptor's antigen is unknown. No quality values exist for individual bases; no much larger clone is one base distant. Overall study results and their limits: The amount of clinical and demographic metadata varied by source and participant and was provided uncurated.

This clonotype was sampled from a man aged 65 to 85 with acute or convalescent COVID-19. The receptor chain draws on TRBV25-1 and TRBJ1-1; 10 junctional bases match TRBD1. Sequenced input: peripheral blood. Here is the DNA: TGTGCCACCCCTGGACAGGGGGAGGACACTGAAGCTTTCTTT. It translates as CATPGQGEDTEAFF.